Below are 27 T cell receptor beta chains sequenced from a single sample in a study of radiation and T cells in renal cell carcinoma. Indicated treatment: 15 Gy SBRT to primary tumor, nephrectomy 4 weeks later. Some clones are missing from TCRdb's copy, which holds only in-frame ones; the method was immunoSEQ multiplex PCR. The sample has approximately 23,000 clones; 40% to 55% are singletons. This specimen consisted of tumor tissue, obtained from a patient whose treatment included radiotherapy and nephrectomy. The receptors here all came from a woman aged 50 to 60 with renal cell carcinoma.

V is TRBV4-3 and J is TRBJ1-5; TRBD1 aligns across 7 bases. The germline gives CDR1 LGHNA, CDR2 YSLEER. This CDR3 contains 16 residues. With 0 bases clipped from V and 6 bases from J, the junction kept 8 bases outside the gene matches. DNA for the CDR3: TGCGCCAGCAGCCAAGACCTCGACAGGGTTGGTCAGCCCCAGCATTTT. Translation gives CASSQDLDRVGQPQHF.

The rearrangement joins TRBV19 to TRBJ2-6; D is undetermined. Germline CDR1 is LNHDA and CDR2 is SQIVND (reference sequence). The V end lost 2 bases, the J end lost 0 bases, and 5 bases lay between the germline ends. This CDR3 is built from 15 residues. The CDR3 spells CASSISGSGANVLTF. The CDR3 DNA reads TGTGCCAGTAGTATAAGTGGCTCTGGGGCCAACGTCCTGACTTTC. The entire variable domain, with the rest obtained from reference TRBV19 and TRBJ2-6, is as follows: DGGITQSPKYLFRKEGQNVTLSCEQNLNHDAMYWYRQDPGQGLRLIYYSQIVNDFQKGDIAEGYSVSREKKESFPLTVTSAQKNPTAFYLCASSISGSGANVLTFGAGSRLTVL.

This clone was observed at least ten times. V usage is TRBV6-5 and J usage is TRBJ1-2; D remains unclear. Trimming left V 7 bases short and J 1 base short, with 13 bases between. CDR1 MNHEY and CDR2 SVGAGI come from the germline V gene. This CDR3 is built from 14 residues. CDR3 protein: CASTPLGGNYGYTF. CDR3 nucleotides: TGTGCCAGCACCCCGCTGGGCGGTAACTATGGCTACACCTTC.

The J gene is TRBJ1-5, the V gene TRBV5-5; 7 bases agree with TRBD1. Germline V gene lookup returns CDR1 SGHKS and CDR2 YYEKEE (reference sequence). This CDR3 is 15 amino acids long. The J segment lost 4 bases and the V segment lost 2 bases, leaving 6 bases of the junction unmatched. CDR3 coding DNA: TGTGCCAGCAGCTTCACAGGGGCGGATAATCAGCCCCAGCATTTT. It encodes CASSFTGADNQPQHF.

This rearrangement joins TRBV7-2 to TRBJ1-1; TRBD1 matches 9 bases. There are 15 residues in the CDR3. Germline lookup yields CDR1 SGHTA and CDR2 FQGNSA. V lost 0 bases, J lost 4 bases, and 3 bases stayed unmatched. The CDR3 loop reads CASSLALTGGTEAFF. The CDR3 bases are TGTGCCAGCAGCTTAGCTCTGACAGGGGGCACTGAAGCTTTCTTT.

The chain carries TRBV6-1 and TRBJ2-1, with 11 bases that match TRBD2. This CDR3 comprises 15 residues. CDR1 and CDR2 from the germline V gene are MNHNS and SASEGT. V trimming: 2 bases; J trimming: 4 bases; junction bases outside the gene matches: 1. The CDR3 loop reads CASSERLAGYNEQFF. The CDR3, as DNA: TGTGCCAGCAGTGAACGACTAGCGGGGTACAATGAGCAGTTCTTC.

This clone is labeled as medium-sized. The rearrangement links TRBV4-3 to TRBJ1-1, with unresolved D. The CDR3 extends over 13 amino acids. Germline V lookup: CDR1 LGHNA, CDR2 YSLEER. V lost 4 bases and J 0 bases, leaving 6 bases between the germline ends. CDR3 loop: CASSPTVNTEAFF. The CDR3, as DNA: TGCGCCAGCAGCCCAACGGTGAACACTGAAGCTTTCTTT.

The gene calls are TRBV11-2 and TRBJ2-2; TRBD1 agrees at 12 bases. Trimming took 4 bases from V and 7 from J; bases not matched to a gene: 7. The CDR3 totals 16 residues. The V gene's germline CDR1 is SGHAT and CDR2 FQNNGV. This CDR3 reads CASSSAGTGGVGELFF. The CDR3 bases are TGTGCCAGCAGCTCAGCCGGGACAGGGGGCGTCGGGGAGCTGTTTTTT.

This clone was observed at least ten times. J is TRBJ2-5 and V is TRBV29-1, with D possibly TRBD1 on 6 matching bases. Germline lookup yields CDR1 SQVTM and CDR2 ANQGSEA. The CDR3 length is 15 residues. V lost 6 bases and J lost 8, with 25 bases in between. CDR3 DNA: TGCAGCGTGGCAACAGGGCGGCCCACGCAAGGCACCCAGTACTTC. Amino acid sequence: CSVATGRPTQGTQYF.

This clone was counted many times. This sequence joins TRBV18 and TRBJ1-1, with unresolved D. Trimming cost V 0 bases and J 1 base, with 15 bases left between them. CDR1 and CDR2 from the germline V gene are KGHSH and LQKENI. This CDR3 comprises 17 residues. CDR3 coding DNA: TGTGCCAGCTCACCACCGGCGACCGCATCGGGGAACACTGAAGCTTTCTTT. Protein: CASSPPATASGNTEAFF.

V is TRBV7-9 and J is TRBJ1-2, with 10 bases identical to TRBD1. The germline CDR1 and CDR2 sequences are SEHNR and FQNEAQ (reference sequence). V was clipped by 7 bases and J by 2 bases; unmatched bases: 13. The CDR3 consists of 17 residues. Here the CDR3 reads CASTPPGDRGRNYGYTF. CDR3 DNA: TGTGCCAGCACCCCCCCCGGTGACAGGGGGCGCAACTATGGCTACACCTTC.

This clone was seen more than once but under ten times. The chain combines TRBV7-8 with TRBJ2-7; maybe TRBD1 (5 bases). Germline V CDR1 and CDR2: SGHVS, FQNEAQ. V gave up 1 base and J gave up 6 bases, with 13 bases separating them. This CDR3 is 14 amino acids long. The CDR3 DNA follows: TGTGCCAGCAGCTTAGGGACATCGGGCGGCGAGCAGTACTTC. This sequence encodes CASSLGTSGGEQYF. The whole variable domain, filled in from reference TRBV7-8 and TRBJ2-7, reads GAGVSQSPRYKVAKRGQDVALRCDPISGHVSLFWYQQALGQGPEFLTYFQNEAQLDKSGLPSDRFFAERPEGSVSTLKIQRTQQEDSAVYLCASSLGTSGGEQYFGPGTRLTVT.

This CDR3 is CASSLVAGMQETQYF. As DNA, the CDR3 is TGCGCCAGCAGCTTGGTAGCGGGGATGCAAGAGACCCAGTACTTC. The chain joins TRBV5-1 to TRBJ2-5, with 8 positions matching TRBD2. CDR3 length equals 15 residues. V dropped 0 bases and J dropped 2; count of bases not matched to a gene: 3. Per the germline V gene, CDR1 is SGHRS and CDR2 is YFSETQ.

Comment on this clone: The sample has other DNA sequences that encode this CDR3 too. J is TRBJ1-1 and V is TRBV7-9; D remains ambiguous. The germline V gene encodes CDR1 SEHNR and CDR2 FQNEAQ (reference sequence). The V end lost 4 bases, the J end lost 5 bases, and 11 bases lay between the germline ends. The CDR3 totals 13 residues. The CDR3: CASSYLLGTEAFF. CDR3 nucleotides: TGTGCCAGCAGCTATCTTCTGGGGACTGAAGCTTTCTTT. Supplemented by reference TRBV7-9 and TRBJ1-1, the full variable domain reads DTGVSQNPRHKITKRGQNVTFRCDPISEHNRLYWYRQTLGQGPEFLTYFQNEAQLEKSRLLSDRFSAERPKGSFSTLEIQRTEQGDSAMYLCASSYLLGTEAFFGQGTRLTVV.

The chain is built from TRBV7-2 and TRBJ2-7; D possibly corresponds to TRBD1 (6 bases). In germline, CDR1 is SGHTA, CDR2 FQGNSA. The CDR3 extends over 14 amino acids. The V end was cut by 4 bases, the J end by 5 bases, with 15 bases between. The CDR3: CASSWTERFHEQYF. CDR3 bases: TGTGCCAGCAGCTGGACAGAGCGGTTCCACGAGCAGTACTTC.

DNA of the CDR3: TGTGCCAGCAGTTACGATGGTGGTGGGACCCAGTACTTC. It yields the protein CASSYDGGGTQYF. The chain uses TRBV6-6 and TRBJ2-5; no clear D gene. Trimming pared 2 bases from V and 7 bases from J, leaving 11 bases between. CDR1 and CDR2 (germline): MNHNY, SVGAGI (reference sequence). There are 13 residues in the CDR3.

DNA of the CDR3: TGTGCCAGCAGAGCGACACCGAATAGCAATCAGCCCCAGCATTTT. This codes for CASRATPNSNQPQHF. The chain uses TRBV2 and TRBJ1-5; D unclear. The CDR3 extends over 15 amino acids. V lost 6 bases, J lost 0 bases, and 12 bases lay in between. Looked up from germline, CDR1 is SNHLY and CDR2 is FYNNEI.

The chain recombines TRBV6-6 with TRBJ1-2; 7 nucleotides align to TRBD1. The junction had 8 bases not matched to a gene; V was cut back by 7 bases and J by 6 bases. The CDR3 is 13 residues long. Germline V gene lookup returns CDR1 MNHNY and CDR2 SVGAGI (reference sequence). The CDR3 spells CASTFTGVNGYTF. The CDR3 bases are TGTGCCAGCACCTTCACAGGGGTGAATGGCTACACCTTC.

Concerning this clone itself: Other DNA sequences in this sample translate to the same CDR3. The V gene is TRBV2, the J gene TRBJ1-2; D is ambiguous. CDR1 is SNHLY, CDR2 FYNNEI, per germline. V lost 3 bases, J lost 0 bases, and 5 bases lay in between. This CDR3 comprises 13 residues. The CDR3 loop is CASSDSSNYGYTF. CDR3 sequence (DNA): TGTGCCAGCAGTGACAGCTCTAACTATGGCTACACCTTC.

This chain uses TRBV4-1 with TRBJ1-1; D call uncertain. V was clipped by 0 bases and J by 1 base, with 9 bases between them. This CDR3 spans 15 amino acids. Germline V gene lookup returns CDR1 MGHRA and CDR2 YSYEKL. Here the CDR3 DNA reads TGCGCCAGCAGCCAAGAGGGCCCGCGGAACACTGAAGCTTTCTTT. This codes for CASSQEGPRNTEAFF.

This chain joins TRBV28 and TRBJ1-2; tentatively, D is TRBD1 (6 bases). The CDR3 has 16 residues. V was clipped by 6 bases and J by 0 bases, with 17 bases between them. Germline assignment: CDR1 MDHEN and CDR2 SYDVKM. The CDR3 nucleotides are TGTGCCAGCAGCCCCGAAATGGGGGGCACTAACTATGGCTACACCTTC. Translating it yields CASSPEMGGTNYGYTF.

This clone was observed at least ten times. Other DNA sequences within the sample encode an identical CDR3. J is TRBJ2-1 and V is TRBV18; D perhaps matches TRBD2 (5 bases). The CDR3 is 15 amino acids. Trimming removed 2 bases from V and 0 bases from J, with 8 bases in between. Germline V lookup: CDR1 KGHSH, CDR2 LQKENI. DNA for the CDR3: TGTGCCAGCTCACCAGAGGGTCTCTCCTACAATGAGCAGTTCTTC. Its translation: CASSPEGLSYNEQFF.

This clone came up a few times. The V and J genes are TRBV4-1 and TRBJ2-1; D perhaps matches TRBD2 (5 bases). CDR3 length equals 13 residues. Germline CDR1 MGHRA, CDR2 YSYEKL. The V end lost 6 bases, the J end lost 2 bases, and 8 bases lay between the germline ends. The CDR3 DNA follows: TGCGCCAGCAGTAGCGAAACCTACAATGAGCAGTTCTTC. Its translation: CASSSETYNEQFF.

The chain recombines TRBV19 with TRBJ1-2; D not resolved. Germline CDR1 is LNHDA and CDR2 is SQIVND (reference sequence). With 5 bases removed from V and 8 bases from J, the gap between germline ends came to 15 bases. The CDR3 consists of 13 residues. CDR3 sequence (DNA): TGTGCCAGTAGTCCGGGGTATGGTATAGGCTACACCTTC. Its translation is CASSPGYGIGYTF. The complete variable domain, with remaining parts taken from reference TRBV19 and TRBJ1-2, reads DGGITQSPKYLFRKEGQNVTLSCEQNLNHDAMYWYRQDPGQGLRLIYYSQIVNDFQKGDIAEGYSVSREKKESFPLTVTSAQKNPTAFYLCASSPGYGIGYTFGSGTRLTVV.

The count of this clone is one. The chain is built from TRBV27 and TRBJ1-1; D is undetermined. The germline V gene encodes CDR1 MNHEY and CDR2 SMNVEV (reference sequence). This CDR3 has 14 amino acids. V was pared by 5 bases and J by 1 base, with 11 bases between. DNA for the CDR3: TGTGCCAGCAGTCCTGGACTGCCGAACACTGAAGCTTTCTTT. Translated, it gives CASSPGLPNTEAFF.

The J gene is TRBJ2-2, the V gene TRBV5-6, with D unclear. There are 15 residues in the CDR3. Germline values: CDR1 SGHDT, CDR2 YYEEEE. V dropped 5 bases and J dropped 0 bases, with 11 bases sitting between them. CDR3 nucleotides: TGTGCCAGCAGTTCGGAGCCTGCGAACACCGGGGAGCTGTTTTTT. It is translated as CASSSEPANTGELFF.

The CDR3: CASTSSLGDTQYF. CDR3 DNA: TGTGCCAGCACGTCCAGCCTAGGAGATACGCAGTATTTT. The chain combines TRBV6-5 with TRBJ2-3; no clear D. CDR1 MNHEY and CDR2 SVGAGI come from the germline V gene. The CDR3 has 13 residues. V lost 7 bases and J lost 5, with 13 bases in between.